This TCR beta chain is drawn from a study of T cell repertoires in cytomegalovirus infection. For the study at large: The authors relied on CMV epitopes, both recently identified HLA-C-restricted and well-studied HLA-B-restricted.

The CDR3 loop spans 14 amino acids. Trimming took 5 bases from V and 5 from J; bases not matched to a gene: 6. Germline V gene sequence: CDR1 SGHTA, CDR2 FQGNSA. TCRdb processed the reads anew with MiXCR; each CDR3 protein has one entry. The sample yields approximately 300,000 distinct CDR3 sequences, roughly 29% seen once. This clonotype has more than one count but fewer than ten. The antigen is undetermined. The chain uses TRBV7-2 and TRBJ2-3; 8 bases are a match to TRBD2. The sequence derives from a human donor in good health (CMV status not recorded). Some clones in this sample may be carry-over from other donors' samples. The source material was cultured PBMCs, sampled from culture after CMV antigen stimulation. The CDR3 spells CASSPERGLDTQYF. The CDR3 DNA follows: TGTGCCAGCAGCCCTGAGCGGGGGTTAGATACGCAGTATTTT. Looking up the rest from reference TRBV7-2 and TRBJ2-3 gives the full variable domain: GAGVSQSPSNKVTEKGKDVELRCDPISGHTALYWYRQSLGQGLEFLIYFQGNSAPDKSGLPSDRFSAERTGGSVSTLTIQRTQQEDSAVYLCASSPERGLDTQYFGPGTRLTVL.